Presented here are 12 T cell receptor beta chains from one specimen sequenced in a study of CD8+ T cells in alopecia areata. Treatment specified: oral pan-JAK inhibitor, 5-10 mg twice daily. The authors extracted RNA and reverse transcribed it into cDNA as the sequencing template. Produced via immunoSEQ multiplex PCR; TCRdb's table is partial and in-frame only. Of about 280,000 clones in the sample, nearly 60% were seen once. The specimen was CD4+ T cells sorted from blood, collected at week 24, from a patient treated with tofacitinib. These receptors were taken from a human donor with alopecia areata.

Regarding this clone: Other DNA sequences from this sample encode an identical CDR3 as well. The V call is TRBV30, the J call TRBJ2-7, with a weak D call TRBD1 (6 bases). CDR3 length equals 12 residues. The V gene's germline CDR1 is GTSNPN and CDR2 SVGIG (reference sequence). The V end lost 0 bases, the J end lost 3 bases, and 6 bases lay between the germline ends. CDR3 in amino acids: CAWSVQGYEQYF. In DNA, the CDR3 is TGTGCCTGGAGTGTACAGGGCTACGAGCAGTACTTC.

CDR3 in DNA: TGTGCCAGCAGCAAGGGACTAGCGGCTCATACTGGCGCAGATACGCAGTATTTT. The encoded protein is CASSKGLAAHTGADTQYF. The chain recombines TRBV5-4 with TRBJ2-3; 11 bases map to TRBD2. The length of the CDR3 is 18 residues. The trim removed 4 bases at V and 4 bases at J, leaving 14 bases unmatched. Per the germline V gene, CDR1 is SGHNT and CDR2 is YYREEE (reference sequence).

This clone was counted a few times. The rearrangement joins TRBV7-9 to TRBJ2-5, with TRBD2 matching over 8 bases. The CDR3 has 18 residues. V lost 7 bases and J lost 1; bases outside the gene matches: 17. Germline CDR1 SEHNR, CDR2 FQNEAQ (reference sequence). As DNA, the CDR3 is TGTGCCAGCATCCCGCCTCCGAGCACTAGCGGAGCCCAAGAGACCCAGTACTTC. It yields the protein CASIPPPSTSGAQETQYF.

Note on this clone: The same CDR3 can be traced to other DNA sequences in this sample. V usage is TRBV4-2 and J usage is TRBJ2-3; D unclear. CDR3 length: 12 residues. Germline values: CDR1 LGHNA, CDR2 YNFKEQ. Trimming removed 4 bases at V and 2 bases at J, with 4 bases between. This CDR3 reads CASSRATDTQYF. CDR3 nucleotides: TGTGCCAGCAGCCGCGCCACAGATACGCAGTATTTT.

Remarks on this clone: Within the sample, other DNA sequences also encode this same CDR3. The rearrangement joins TRBV2 to TRBJ1-2; 7 bases match TRBD1. This CDR3 has 13 residues. The trim removed 5 bases at V and 2 bases at J, leaving 2 bases unmatched. Germline CDR1 is SNHLY and CDR2 is FYNNEI. The CDR3 is CASSRDSNYGYTF. CDR3 DNA sequence: TGTGCCAGCAGTAGGGACAGCAACTATGGCTACACCTTC.

The genes are TRBV5-6 and TRBJ1-5; tentatively, D is TRBD1 (5 bases). Germline lookup yields CDR1 SGHDT and CDR2 YYEEEE. CDR3 length: 13 amino acids. Deletions cut 4 bases from V and 6 bases from J, with 11 bases between. This CDR3 reads CASSRWGRQPQHF. The CDR3 DNA reads as TGTGCCAGCAGCAGGTGGGGCCGTCAGCCCCAGCATTTT. Full variable domain (missing parts from reference TRBV5-6 and TRBJ1-5): DAGVTQSPTHLIKTRGQQVTLRCSPKSGHDTVSWYQQALGQGPQFIFQYYEEEERQRGNFPDRFSGHQFPNYSSELNVNALLLGDSALYLCASSRWGRQPQHFGDGTRLSIL.

The chain couples TRBV4-1 to TRBJ1-2; TRBD1 might be the D (6 bases). The CDR3 is made up of 16 amino acids. The V and J ends lost 1 base and 6 bases respectively, with 18 bases between them. From germline, CDR1 is MGHRA and CDR2 YSYEKL. The DNA for the CDR3 is TGCGCCAGCAGCCAAGTCCCCCTGATACAGGGTAATGGCTACACCTTC. Residues: CASSQVPLIQGNGYTF.

This chain joins TRBV7-9 and TRBJ2-3; TRBD1 aligns across 7 bases. The V gene's germline CDR1 is SEHNR and CDR2 FQNEAQ (reference sequence). Germline trimming cut 3 bases from V and 0 bases from J; bases unmatched to any gene: 6. This CDR3 region has 16 residues. CDR3 amino acids: CASSLEATGSTDTQYF. As DNA, the CDR3 is TGTGCCAGCAGCTTGGAAGCGACAGGGAGCACAGATACGCAGTATTTT. The variable domain in full, with the rest retrieved from reference TRBV7-9 and TRBJ2-3, is DTGVSQNPRHKITKRGQNVTFRCDPISEHNRLYWYRQTLGQGPEFLTYFQNEAQLEKSRLLSDRFSAERPKGSFSTLEIQRTEQGDSAMYLCASSLEATGSTDTQYFGPGTRLTVL.

The rearrangement joins TRBV29-1 to TRBJ2-5, with a tentative D call TRBD2 (6 bases). The CDR3 runs to 12 residues. CDR1 is SQVTM, CDR2 ANQGSEA, per germline. CDR3 protein: CTGRRGRETQYF. The CDR3 nucleotides are TGCACCGGACGGCGGGGTCGGGAGACCCAGTACTTC.

This clone came up once. This chain connects TRBV4-1 to TRBJ2-3; TRBD2 matches 12 bases. V trimming: 2 bases; J trimming: 5 bases; junction bases outside the gene matches: 5. CDR1 is MGHRA and CDR2 is YSYEKL in the germline V gene. The CDR3 sequence is 16 residues long. CDR3 in amino acids: CASSQLAGGPGDTQYF. CDR3 bases: TGCGCCAGCAGCCAACTAGCGGGGGGGCCCGGAGATACGCAGTATTTT.

The chain has TRBV13 and TRBJ1-2; D remains ambiguous. The CDR3 covers 11 residues. V lost 4 bases and J lost 2, with 2 bases in between. Germline CDR1 and CDR2: PRHDT and FYEKMQ (reference sequence). The CDR3 sequence: CASSYNYGYTF. The CDR3 nucleotides are TGTGCCAGCAGCTACAACTATGGCTACACCTTC.

The chain employs TRBV10-3 and TRBJ2-5; 11 bases are shared with TRBD2. With 5 bases clipped from V and 5 bases from J, the junction kept 7 bases outside the gene matches. Germline CDR1 ENHRY, CDR2 SYGVKD. The CDR3 runs to 15 residues. Here the CDR3 DNA reads TGTGCCATCAGTTTAGCGGGGGGGTCCACGGAGACCCAGTACTTC. Protein product: CAISLAGGSTETQYF.